A single sample is the source of the 19 T cell receptor beta chains below, sequenced in a study of EBV T-cell therapy then PD-1 blockade in nasopharyngeal carcinoma. Treatment denoted: AdE1-LMPpoly-expanded autologous EBV-specific T-cell therapy followed by anti-PD-1 nivolumab. Using immunoSEQ multiplex PCR, the repertoire was profiled, and TCRdb retains in-frame clones only, with some absent. The table lists approximately 21,000 clones, 84% of them singletons. No antigens are known for them. The sequencing used CD8+ T cells from blood, collected around day 65 from a patient whose treatment included autologous EBV-specific T cells and nivolumab. The receptor set was obtained from a middle-aged man with nasopharyngeal carcinoma.

The chain employs TRBV7-9 and TRBJ1-2; D perhaps matches TRBD1 (6 bases). The V end was cut by 1 base, the J end by 2 bases, with 17 bases between. The CDR3 consists of 17 residues. Germline V lookup: CDR1 SEHNR, CDR2 FQNEAQ (reference sequence). CDR3 in DNA: TGTGCCAGCAGCTTAGTAGGCTCAGGGGCCAGAAACTATGGCTACACCTTC. This encodes CASSLVGSGARNYGYTF. Looking up the rest from reference TRBV7-9 and TRBJ1-2 gives the full variable domain: DTGVSQNPRHKITKRGQNVTFRCDPISEHNRLYWYRQTLGQGPEFLTYFQNEAQLEKSRLLSDRFSAERPKGSFSTLEIQRTEQGDSAMYLCASSLVGSGARNYGYTFGSGTRLTVV.

This clone appeared a few times. This chain links TRBV7-9 with TRBJ2-1, with 9 bases fitting TRBD2. CDR3 length: 16 amino acids. Germline-derived CDR1 and CDR2 are SEHNR and FQNEAQ (reference sequence). The V and J ends lost 5 bases and 9 bases, in that order; junction bases with no gene match: 14. CDR3 sequence: CASSPRVAGAGVEQFF. CDR3 nucleotides: TGTGCCAGCAGCCCCCGGGTAGCGGGGGCCGGAGTTGAGCAGTTCTTC.

This sequence joins TRBV6-2 or TRBV6-3 and TRBJ2-5; the D call may be TRBD1 or TRBD2 (7 bases each). Germline loops: CDR1 MNHEY, CDR2 SVGEGT. The CDR3 has 15 residues. Trimming left V 3 bases short and J 1 base short, with 12 bases between. CDR3 DNA sequence: TGTGCCAGCAGTTATGGGGAGGGGGCCCAAGAGACCCAGTACTTC. Translation: CASSYGEGAQETQYF.

V is TRBV5-1 and J is TRBJ1-2, with 10 nucleotides matching TRBD1. The CDR3 sequence is 16 residues long. Trimming at V came to 3 bases and at J to 7 bases, leaving 12 bases not matched to a gene. CDR1 is SGHRS, CDR2 YFSETQ, per germline. The CDR3 nucleotides are TGCGCCAGCAGCTCTGGCGGGACAGGGGATCGTGGTGGCTACACCTTC. Amino acid sequence: CASSSGGTGDRGGYTF.

The V call is TRBV30, the J call TRBJ1-6, with D unclear. The CDR3 has 13 amino acids. Germline lookup yields CDR1 GTSNPN and CDR2 SVGIG (reference sequence). Trimming shortened V by 3 bases and J by 11 bases, and 14 bases separated the two germline ends. CDR3 region: CAWRRQGPTPLHF. The CDR3 DNA follows: TGTGCCTGGAGGAGACAAGGCCCAACACCCCTCCACTTT.

This chain connects TRBV9 to TRBJ2-5, with TRBD1 matching over 11 bases. The CDR3 loop spans 17 amino acids. The V segment lost 3 bases and the J segment 4 bases; nucleotides outside the gene matches: 11. In germline, CDR1 is SGDLS, CDR2 YYNGEE. In nucleotides, the CDR3 is TGTGCCAGCAGCGAGGGGACCACCGGGACAGGGGGAGAGACCCAGTACTTC. Residues: CASSEGTTGTGGETQYF. Variable domain in full (rest from reference TRBV9 and TRBJ2-5): DSGVTQTPKHLITATGQRVTLRCSPRSGDLSVYWYQQSLDQGLQFLIQYYNGEERAKGNILERFSAQQFPDLHSELNLSSLELGDSALYFCASSEGTTGTGGETQYFGPGTRLLVL.

The rearrangement joins TRBV5-5 to TRBJ2-1; D might be TRBD2 (5 bases). The CDR3 is 17 amino acids. CDR1 and CDR2 (germline): SGHKS, YYEKEE (reference sequence). V was cut by 4 bases and J by 4 bases, with 21 bases left in between. This CDR3 reads CASSLSAYSGKYNEQFF. In nucleotides, the CDR3 is TGTGCCAGCAGCCTCTCTGCTTATTCGGGGAAATACAATGAGCAGTTCTTC.

The rearrangement links TRBV7-6 to TRBJ1-2; TRBD1 aligns across 7 bases. The CDR3 is 14 residues long. Germline V lookup: CDR1 SGHVS, CDR2 FNYEAQ. Trimming at V came to 7 bases and at J to 5 bases, leaving 10 bases not matched to a gene. DNA for the CDR3: TGTGCCAGCACTAGCAGGGGGGCCGGGTATGGCTACACCTTC. Its protein product is CASTSRGAGYGYTF.

This clone was seen more than once but under ten times. The chain uses TRBV5-6 and TRBJ2-2, with 12 bases fitting TRBD2. Germline-derived CDR1 and CDR2 are SGHDT and YYEEEE. The CDR3 has 18 amino acids. V shed 1 base and J 1 base; nucleotides not matched to a gene: 5. As DNA, the CDR3 is TGTGCCAGCAGCTTGATACAACTAGCGGGGGGGAACACCGGGGAGCTGTTTTTT. The encoded protein is CASSLIQLAGGNTGELFF.

The chain joins TRBV2 to TRBJ2-5; either TRBD1 or TRBD2 may fit D (6 bases each). The V and J ends lost 4 bases and 7 bases respectively, with 13 bases between them. The CDR3 length is 13 residues. Germline V gene sequence: CDR1 SNHLY, CDR2 FYNNEI. CDR3 protein: CASSGGGRGTQYF. As DNA, the CDR3 is TGTGCCAGCAGTGGTGGGGGGCGGGGGACCCAGTACTTC.

Only a few counts were recorded for this clone. The rearrangement links TRBV9 to TRBJ2-7; D possibly corresponds to TRBD2 (5 bases). Germline assignment: CDR1 SGDLS and CDR2 YYNGEE. The CDR3 totals 15 residues. V lost 2 bases and J lost 9, with 21 bases in between. CDR3 sequence: CASSVDRTARAAQYF. CDR3 nucleotide sequence: TGTGCCAGCAGCGTGGACCGGACCGCGCGGGCGGCGCAGTACTTC.

The gene calls are TRBV5-4 and TRBJ2-7, with D perhaps matching TRBD2 (6 bases). Germline CDR1 SGHNT, CDR2 YYREEE (reference sequence). V lost 0 bases and J lost 12, with 19 bases in between. The CDR3 is 14 amino acids. The DNA of the CDR3 is TGTGCCAGCAGCTTGGAGGGACTGATTACGCGGCGGTACTTC. This codes for CASSLEGLITRRYF.

On this clone: The sample holds other DNA sequences that translate to the same CDR3. In nucleotides, the CDR3 is TGTGCCAGCAGCTTAGAGACAGCACGGGCAGATACGCAGTATTTT. Residues: CASSLETARADTQYF. The chain uses TRBV7-2 and TRBJ2-3; D might be TRBD1 (5 bases). The ends were cut back, 1 base at V and 4 bases at J, with 12 bases in the middle. This CDR3 has 15 amino acids. From germline, CDR1 is SGHTA and CDR2 FQGNSA.

The CDR3 protein is CAWRADNYEQYF. The CDR3 region has the DNA TGTGCCTGGAGGGCAGACAACTACGAGCAGTACTTC. The rearrangement links TRBV30 to TRBJ2-7; D gene ambiguous. Germline assignment: CDR1 GTSNPN and CDR2 SVGIG (reference sequence). V was clipped by 3 bases and J by 3 bases, with 9 bases between them. This CDR3 contains 12 residues.

The chain couples TRBV5-5 to TRBJ1-5; no clear D. This CDR3 contains 13 residues. Trimming stripped 4 bases from V and 2 bases from J, with 7 bases between. The germline CDR1 and CDR2 sequences are SGHKS and YYEKEE (reference sequence). The CDR3: CASSEGRNQPQHF. The CDR3 DNA follows: TGTGCCAGCAGCGAGGGCCGCAATCAGCCCCAGCATTTT.

The chain joins TRBV4-1 to TRBJ1-1; TRBD1 aligns across 7 bases. The J segment lost 4 bases and the V segment lost 1 base, leaving 3 bases of the junction unmatched. Looked up from germline, CDR1 is MGHRA and CDR2 is YSYEKL. CDR3 size: 14 residues. The CDR3 here is CASSQVYRGTEAFF. The CDR3 DNA reads TGCGCCAGCAGCCAAGTCTACAGGGGCACTGAAGCTTTCTTT.

V and J are TRBV6-1 and TRBJ2-1, with D possibly being TRBD2 (5 bases). V shed 2 bases and J shed 0 bases, with 8 bases lying between them. Per the germline V gene, CDR1 is MNHNS and CDR2 is SASEGT. This CDR3 comprises 15 residues. CDR3 DNA: TGTGCCAGCAGTGAATTACGGGGCTCCTACAATGAGCAGTTCTTC. Protein: CASSELRGSYNEQFF.

V usage is TRBV30 and J usage is TRBJ1-2; D possibly corresponds to TRBD1 (6 bases). The CDR3 totals 12 residues. CDR1 is GTSNPN, CDR2 SVGIG, per germline (reference sequence). CDR3 loop: CASDRFNYGYTF. The CDR3 DNA sequence: TGTGCATCGGACAGATTTAACTATGGCTACACCTTC.

CDR3 bases: TGTGCCAGCAGCACCCCACAGGGCCCAGGGGGCGGCTACACCTTC. Its protein is CASSTPQGPGGGYTF. The chain joins TRBV7-9 to TRBJ1-2; 8 nucleotides match TRBD1. The J segment lost 8 bases and the V segment lost 5 bases, leaving 13 bases of the junction unmatched. The CDR3 is 15 amino acids. Germline V CDR1 and CDR2: SEHNR, FQNEAQ (reference sequence).